The TCR beta chain described here comes from a study of vaccination effects on CD4 cells after COVID-19. Study-level results: Late post-vaccination, clones induced by infection and those induced by vaccine underwent marked clonal contraction.

Under the ViraFEST assay, PBMC were stimulated with viral peptide pools so that antigen-specific CD4+ T cells expanded. Sequencing was performed afterwards. Having been cultured for around nine days, the cells underwent CD4+ T cell isolation. Documented for the person is a PCR-confirmed SARS-CoV-2 infection occurring between March and December 2020. For the negative control culture, a pool of HIV-1 Nef peptides was used. V lost 4 bases, J lost 7 bases, and 14 bases lay in between. Germline V gene sequence: CDR1 LGHDT, CDR2 YNNKEL (reference sequence). The CDR3 consists of 13 residues. This clone was observed once. Its cognate antigen is unknown. Repertoires were generated with immunoSEQ multiplex PCR, while TCRdb's copy carries only in-frame clones and drops some. The data contain under 65,000 clones, around 76% of them singletons.

This sequence was found in a human donor who had a prior SARS-CoV-2 infection. This specimen consisted of CD4+ T cells from PBMCs cultured with HIV peptides, obtained before COVID-19 vaccination. Subset noted: HIV-1 Nef peptide pool negative control/reference culture. J is TRBJ2-7 and V is TRBV3-1 (or the pseudogene TRBV3-2); unclear D gene. The chain's CDR3 is CASSPNLSGEQYF. CDR3 DNA: TGTGCCAGCAGCCCGAATTTAAGTGGGGAGCAGTACTTC.